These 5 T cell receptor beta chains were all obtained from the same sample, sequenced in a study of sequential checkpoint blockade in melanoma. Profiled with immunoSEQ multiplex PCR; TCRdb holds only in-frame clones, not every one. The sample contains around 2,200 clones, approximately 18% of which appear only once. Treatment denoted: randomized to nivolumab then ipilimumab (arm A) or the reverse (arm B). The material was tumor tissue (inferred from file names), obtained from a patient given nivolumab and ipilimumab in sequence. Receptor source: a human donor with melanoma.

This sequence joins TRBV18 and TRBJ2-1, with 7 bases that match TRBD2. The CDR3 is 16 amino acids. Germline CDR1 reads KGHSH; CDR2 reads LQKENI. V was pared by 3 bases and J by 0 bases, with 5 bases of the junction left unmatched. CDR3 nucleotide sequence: TGTGCCAGCTCACCCTTCGGGGGGAGCTCCTACAATGAGCAGTTCTTC. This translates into CASSPFGGSSYNEQFF.

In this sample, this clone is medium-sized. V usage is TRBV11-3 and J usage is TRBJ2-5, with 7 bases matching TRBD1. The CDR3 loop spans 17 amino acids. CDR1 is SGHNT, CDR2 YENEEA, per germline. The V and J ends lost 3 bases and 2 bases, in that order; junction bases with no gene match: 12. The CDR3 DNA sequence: TGTGCCAGCAGCTTTCGGCCTAGGGACAGTTTGCAAGAGACCCAGTACTTC. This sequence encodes CASSFRPRDSLQETQYF.

Written as DNA, the CDR3 is TGCGCCAGCAGCTATTCAATCGTAGCGGGGTCTCAAGAGACCCAGTACTTC. Translating it yields CASSYSIVAGSQETQYF. The chain links TRBV5-1 to TRBJ2-5; 8 bases are shared with TRBD2. CDR3 length: 17 residues. In germline, CDR1 is SGHRS, CDR2 YFSETQ. Germline trimming cut 3 bases from V and 2 bases from J; bases unmatched to any gene: 12.

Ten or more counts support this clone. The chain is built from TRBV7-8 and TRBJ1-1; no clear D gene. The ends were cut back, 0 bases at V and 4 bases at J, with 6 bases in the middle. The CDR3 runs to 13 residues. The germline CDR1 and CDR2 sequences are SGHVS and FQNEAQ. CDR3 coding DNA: TGTGCCAGCAGCTTAGCACTCGGCACTGAAGCTTTCTTT. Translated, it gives CASSLALGTEAFF.

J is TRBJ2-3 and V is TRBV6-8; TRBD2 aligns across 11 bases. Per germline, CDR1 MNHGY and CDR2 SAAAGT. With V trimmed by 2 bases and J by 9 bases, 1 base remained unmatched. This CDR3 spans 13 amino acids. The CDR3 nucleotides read TGTGCCAGCAGTTACGGGACTAGCGGAACGCAGTATTTT. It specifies CASSYGTSGTQYF.